This T cell receptor beta chain was identified during a study of OX40 agonist ivuxolimab in advanced cancers. Whole-study results and caveats: CD4+ T cells averaged fewer expanded clones than CD8+ T cells.

J gave up 5 bases and V 1 base, and 6 bases lay outside the gene matches. The CDR3 contains 16 residues. Germline V gives CDR1 SEHNR, CDR2 FQNEAQ (reference sequence). Profiled with immunoSEQ multiplex PCR; TCRdb holds only in-frame clones, not every one. Of tens of thousands of clones listed, 79% are singletons. About this clone itself: The antigen remains unidentified.

The material was CD4+ or CD8+ T cells sorted from blood, obtained in a trial of the OX40 agonist ivuxolimab. The sequence was collected from an adult with an advanced solid tumor such as melanoma, head and neck, liver or kidney cancer. V and J are TRBV7-9 and TRBJ2-5; 11 positions agree with TRBD1. Here the CDR3 DNA reads TGTGCCAGCAGCTTAGGTGGGACAGGGGGTCAGGAGACCCAGTACTTC. Amino acid sequence: CASSLGGTGGQETQYF.